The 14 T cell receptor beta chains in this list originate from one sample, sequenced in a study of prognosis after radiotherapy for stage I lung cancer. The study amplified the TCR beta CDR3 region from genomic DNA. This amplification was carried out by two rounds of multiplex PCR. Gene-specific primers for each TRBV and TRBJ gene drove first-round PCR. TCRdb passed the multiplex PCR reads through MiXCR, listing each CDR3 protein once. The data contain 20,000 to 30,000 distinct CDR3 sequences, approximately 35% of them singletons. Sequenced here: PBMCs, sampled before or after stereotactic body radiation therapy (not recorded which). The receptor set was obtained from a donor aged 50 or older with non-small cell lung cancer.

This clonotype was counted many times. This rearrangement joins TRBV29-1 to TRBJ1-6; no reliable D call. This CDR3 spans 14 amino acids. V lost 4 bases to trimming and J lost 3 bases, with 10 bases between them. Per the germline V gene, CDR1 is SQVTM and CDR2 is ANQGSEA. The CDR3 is CSVATDNYNSPLHF. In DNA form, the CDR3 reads TGCAGCGTTGCCACCGACAACTATAATTCACCCCTCCACTTT.

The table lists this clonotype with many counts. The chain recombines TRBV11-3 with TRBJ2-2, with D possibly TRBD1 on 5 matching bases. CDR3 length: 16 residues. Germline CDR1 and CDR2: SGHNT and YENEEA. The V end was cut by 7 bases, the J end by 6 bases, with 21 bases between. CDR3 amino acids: CASNGRSSQAAGELFF. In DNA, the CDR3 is TGTGCCAGCAATGGTCGCTCGTCACAGGCCGCCGGGGAGCTGTTTTTT.

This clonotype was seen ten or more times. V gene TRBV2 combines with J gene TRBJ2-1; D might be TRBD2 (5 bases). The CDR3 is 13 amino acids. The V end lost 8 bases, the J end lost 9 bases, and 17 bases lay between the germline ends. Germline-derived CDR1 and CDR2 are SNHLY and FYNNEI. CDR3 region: CASGGVLVVEQFF. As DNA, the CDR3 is TGTGCCAGCGGTGGGGTACTAGTGGTTGAGCAGTTCTTC.

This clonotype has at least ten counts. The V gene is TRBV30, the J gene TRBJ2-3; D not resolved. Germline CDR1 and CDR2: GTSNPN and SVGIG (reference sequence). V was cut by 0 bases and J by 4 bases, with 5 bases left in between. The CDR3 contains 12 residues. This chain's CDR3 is CAWSVTADTQYF. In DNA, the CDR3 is TGTGCCTGGAGTGTCACGGCAGATACGCAGTATTTT.

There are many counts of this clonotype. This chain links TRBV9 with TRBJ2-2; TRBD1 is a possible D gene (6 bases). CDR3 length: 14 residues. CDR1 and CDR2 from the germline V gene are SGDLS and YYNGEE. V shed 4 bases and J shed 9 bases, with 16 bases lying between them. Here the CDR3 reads CASSRRDIIRELFF. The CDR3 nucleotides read TGTGCCAGCAGCCGAAGGGACATTATCAGGGAGCTGTTTTTT.

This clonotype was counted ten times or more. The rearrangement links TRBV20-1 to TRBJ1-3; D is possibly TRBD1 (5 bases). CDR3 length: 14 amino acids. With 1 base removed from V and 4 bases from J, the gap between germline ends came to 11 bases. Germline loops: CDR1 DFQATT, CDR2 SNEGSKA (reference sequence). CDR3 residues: CSARGGGRGNTIYF. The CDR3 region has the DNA TGCAGTGCTAGAGGGGGGGGTCGGGGAAACACCATATATTTT.

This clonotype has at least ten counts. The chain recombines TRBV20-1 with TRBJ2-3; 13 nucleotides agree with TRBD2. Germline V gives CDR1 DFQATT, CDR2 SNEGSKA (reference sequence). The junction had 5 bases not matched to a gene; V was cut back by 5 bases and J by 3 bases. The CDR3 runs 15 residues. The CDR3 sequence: CSAEQTSGRTDTQYF. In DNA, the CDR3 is TGCAGTGCTGAACAGACTAGCGGGAGGACAGATACGCAGTATTTT.

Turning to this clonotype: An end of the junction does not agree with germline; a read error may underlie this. The CDR3 DNA sequence: TGTGCCAGCAGCTTAGAGCGCGGGGGGGCGATAGATACTCAGTATTTT. This encodes CASSLERGGAIDTQYF. This chain joins TRBV11-2 and TRBJ2-3, with TRBD2 identical over 9 bases. CDR1 is SGHAT, CDR2 FQNNGV, per germline. The CDR3 is 16 amino acids.

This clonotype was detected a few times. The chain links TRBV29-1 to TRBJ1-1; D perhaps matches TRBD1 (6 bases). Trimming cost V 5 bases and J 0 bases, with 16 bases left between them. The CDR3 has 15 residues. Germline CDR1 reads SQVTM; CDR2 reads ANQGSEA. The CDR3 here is CSVHGGQDLNTEAFF. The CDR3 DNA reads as TGCAGCGTTCACGGGGGCCAGGACCTGAACACTGAAGCTTTCTTT.

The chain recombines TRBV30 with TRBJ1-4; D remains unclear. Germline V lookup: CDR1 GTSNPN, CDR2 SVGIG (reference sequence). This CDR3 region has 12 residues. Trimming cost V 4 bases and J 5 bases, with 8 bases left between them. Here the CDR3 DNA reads TGTGCCTGGATGACGGTAAATGAAAAACTGTTTTTT. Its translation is CAWMTVNEKLFF.

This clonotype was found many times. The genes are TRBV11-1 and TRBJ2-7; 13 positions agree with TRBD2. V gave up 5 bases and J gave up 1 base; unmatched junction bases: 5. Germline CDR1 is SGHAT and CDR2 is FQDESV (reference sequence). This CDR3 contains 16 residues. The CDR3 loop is CASSKGLAGLSYEQYF. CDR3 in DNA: TGTGCCAGCAGCAAGGGACTAGCGGGACTTTCCTACGAGCAGTACTTC. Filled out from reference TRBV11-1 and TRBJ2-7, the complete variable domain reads EAEVAQSPRYKITEKSQAVAFWCDPISGHATLYWYRQILGQGPELLVQFQDESVVDDSQLPKDRFSAERLKGVDSTLKIQPAELGDSAMYLCASSKGLAGLSYEQYFGPGTRLTVT.

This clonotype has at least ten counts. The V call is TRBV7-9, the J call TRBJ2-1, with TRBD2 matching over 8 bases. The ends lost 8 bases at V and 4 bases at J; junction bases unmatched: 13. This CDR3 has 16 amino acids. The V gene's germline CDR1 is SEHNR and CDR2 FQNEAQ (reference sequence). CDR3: CASAALSGSAYNEQFF. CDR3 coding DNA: TGTGCCAGCGCTGCCCTAAGCGGGAGCGCATACAATGAGCAGTTCTTC. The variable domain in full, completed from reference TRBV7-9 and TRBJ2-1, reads DTGVSQNPRHKITKRGQNVTFRCDPISEHNRLYWYRQTLGQGPEFLTYFQNEAQLEKSRLLSDRFSAERPKGSFSTLEIQRTEQGDSAMYLCASAALSGSAYNEQFFGPGTRLTVL.

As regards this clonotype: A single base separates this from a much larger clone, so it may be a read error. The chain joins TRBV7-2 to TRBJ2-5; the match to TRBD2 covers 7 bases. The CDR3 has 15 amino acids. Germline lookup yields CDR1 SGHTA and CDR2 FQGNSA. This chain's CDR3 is CASSATVAAGRTRYF. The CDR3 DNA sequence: TGTGCCAGCAGCGCCACGGTAGCGGCCGGGAGGACCCGGTACTTC.

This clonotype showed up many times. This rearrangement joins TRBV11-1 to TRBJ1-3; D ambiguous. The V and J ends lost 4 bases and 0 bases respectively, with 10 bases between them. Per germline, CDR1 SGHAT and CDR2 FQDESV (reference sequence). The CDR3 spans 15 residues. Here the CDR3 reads CASSSYRSSGNTIYF. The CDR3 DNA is TGTGCCAGCAGCTCATACAGATCCTCTGGAAACACCATATATTTT.